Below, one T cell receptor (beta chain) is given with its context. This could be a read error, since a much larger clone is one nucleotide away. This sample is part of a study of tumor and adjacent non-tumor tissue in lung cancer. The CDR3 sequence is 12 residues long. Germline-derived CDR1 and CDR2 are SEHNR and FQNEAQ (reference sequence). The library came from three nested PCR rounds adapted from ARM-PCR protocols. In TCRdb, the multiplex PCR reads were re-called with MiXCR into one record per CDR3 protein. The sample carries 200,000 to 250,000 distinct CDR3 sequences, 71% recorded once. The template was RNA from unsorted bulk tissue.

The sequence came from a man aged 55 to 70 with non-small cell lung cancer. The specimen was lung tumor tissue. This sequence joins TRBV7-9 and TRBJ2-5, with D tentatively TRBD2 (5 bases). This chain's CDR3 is CASSLEWETQCF. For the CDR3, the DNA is TGTGCCAGCAGCTTAGAGTGGGAGACCCAGTGCTTC.